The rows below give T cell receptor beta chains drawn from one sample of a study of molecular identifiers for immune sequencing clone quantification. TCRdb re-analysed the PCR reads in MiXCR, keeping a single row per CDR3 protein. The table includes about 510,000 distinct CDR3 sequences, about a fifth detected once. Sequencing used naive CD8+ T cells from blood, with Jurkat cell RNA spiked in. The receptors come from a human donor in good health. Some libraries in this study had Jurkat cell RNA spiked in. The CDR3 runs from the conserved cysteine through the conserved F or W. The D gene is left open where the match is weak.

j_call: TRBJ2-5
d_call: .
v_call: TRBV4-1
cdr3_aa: CASSQAGLAETQHF

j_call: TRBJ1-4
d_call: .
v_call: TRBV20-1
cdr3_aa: CSARLLRDAMEKLFF

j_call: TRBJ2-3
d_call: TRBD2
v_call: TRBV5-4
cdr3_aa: CASSSISGGTDTQYF

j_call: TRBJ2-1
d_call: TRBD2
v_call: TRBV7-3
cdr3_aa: CASSSSGRTSYNEQFF

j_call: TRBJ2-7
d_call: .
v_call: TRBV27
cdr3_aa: CASSFNSGSPTYQYF

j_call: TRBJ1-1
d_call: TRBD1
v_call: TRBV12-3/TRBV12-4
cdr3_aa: CASTYRGITEAFF

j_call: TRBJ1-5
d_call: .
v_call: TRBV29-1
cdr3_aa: CSVEKGLVTQPQHF

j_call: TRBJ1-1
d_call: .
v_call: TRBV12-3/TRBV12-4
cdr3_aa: CANPREPMNTEAFF

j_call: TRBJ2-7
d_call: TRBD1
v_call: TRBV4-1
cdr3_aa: CASSQDLGQGPYEQYF

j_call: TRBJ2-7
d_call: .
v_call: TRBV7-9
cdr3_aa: CASSPFGREGTYEQYF

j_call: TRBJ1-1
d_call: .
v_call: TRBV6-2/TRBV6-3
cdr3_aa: CASSPTLIGTEAFF

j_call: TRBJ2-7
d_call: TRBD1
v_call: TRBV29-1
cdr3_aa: CSVGLGTGGYEQYF

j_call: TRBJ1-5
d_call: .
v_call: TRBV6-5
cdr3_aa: CASTRNRGNQPQHF

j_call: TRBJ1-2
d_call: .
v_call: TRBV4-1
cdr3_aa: CASSQTTTAGYGYTF

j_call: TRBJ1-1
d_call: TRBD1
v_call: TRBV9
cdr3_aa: CASSGGQVWAEAFF

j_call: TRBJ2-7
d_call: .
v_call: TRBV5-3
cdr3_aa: CASSSDPTGLSAYEQYF

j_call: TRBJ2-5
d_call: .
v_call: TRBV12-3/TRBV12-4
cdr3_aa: CASSSAADQETQYF

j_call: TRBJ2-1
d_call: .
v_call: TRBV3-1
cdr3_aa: CASSQRGTPEYNEQFF

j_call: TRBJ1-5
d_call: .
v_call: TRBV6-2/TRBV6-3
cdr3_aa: CASSYSADRDIYSNQPQHF

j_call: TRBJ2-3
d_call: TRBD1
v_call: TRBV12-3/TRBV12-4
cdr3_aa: CASSPPDRGMDTQYF

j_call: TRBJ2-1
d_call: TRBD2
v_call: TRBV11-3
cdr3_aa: CASSSSGSEQFF

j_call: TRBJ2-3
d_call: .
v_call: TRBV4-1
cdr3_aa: CASSYLDARSTDTQYF

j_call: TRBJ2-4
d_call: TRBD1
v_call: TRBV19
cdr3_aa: CASSILGTGGNIQYF

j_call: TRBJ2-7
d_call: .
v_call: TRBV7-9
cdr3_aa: CASRGRGPYEQYF

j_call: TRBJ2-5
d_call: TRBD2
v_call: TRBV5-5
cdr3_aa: CASSLELAGDYQETQYF

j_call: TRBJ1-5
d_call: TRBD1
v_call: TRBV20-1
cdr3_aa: CSAKDRDRPNQPQHF

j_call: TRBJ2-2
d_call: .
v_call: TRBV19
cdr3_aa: CASSMTGAGTGEQFF

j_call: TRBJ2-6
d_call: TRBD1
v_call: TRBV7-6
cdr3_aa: CASSSGQASGANVLTF

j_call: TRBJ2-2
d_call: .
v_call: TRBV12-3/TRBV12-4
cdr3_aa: CASTQGSGPGELFF

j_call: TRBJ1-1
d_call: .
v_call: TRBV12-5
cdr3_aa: CASGIGTEAFF

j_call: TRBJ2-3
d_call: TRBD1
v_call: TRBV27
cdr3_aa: CASSPTGPGQGSWNTQYF

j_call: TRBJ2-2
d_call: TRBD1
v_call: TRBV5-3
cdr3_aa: CAGSLGQGAAGELFF

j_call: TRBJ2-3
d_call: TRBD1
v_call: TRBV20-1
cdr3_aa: CSARDIPGQSTDTQYF

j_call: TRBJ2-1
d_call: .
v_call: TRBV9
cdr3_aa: CASSVASGGNEQFF

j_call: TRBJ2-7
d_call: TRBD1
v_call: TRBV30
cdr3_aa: CAWSGRGRHYEQYF

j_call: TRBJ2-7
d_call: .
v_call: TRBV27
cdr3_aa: CASRMRGGSYEQYF

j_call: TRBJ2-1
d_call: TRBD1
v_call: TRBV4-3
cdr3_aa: CASSQGTGPSSYNEQFF

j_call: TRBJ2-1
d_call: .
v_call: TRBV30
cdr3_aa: CAWEAGAQNEQFF

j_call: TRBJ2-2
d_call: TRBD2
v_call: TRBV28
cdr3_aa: CASSPPSPGLAGVGGELFF

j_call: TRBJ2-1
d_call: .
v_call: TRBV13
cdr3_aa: CASSEEWGEQFF

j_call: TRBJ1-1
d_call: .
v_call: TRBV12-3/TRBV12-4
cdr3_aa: CASSPVWGGTEAFF

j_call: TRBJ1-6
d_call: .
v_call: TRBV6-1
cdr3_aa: CASRTANSPLHF

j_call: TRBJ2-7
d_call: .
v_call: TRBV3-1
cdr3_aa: CASSQDVDTPEQYF

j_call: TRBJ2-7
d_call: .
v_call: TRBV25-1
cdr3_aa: CASSEKPHSYEQYF

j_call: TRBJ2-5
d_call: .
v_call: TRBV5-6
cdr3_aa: CASSLDSSAQETQYF